Presented here are 23 T cell receptor beta chains from one specimen sequenced in a study of T-cell reconstitution after alpha-beta-depleted transplantation in children. Preparation of the TCRbeta library used unique molecular identifiers. One entry per CDR3 protein results from TCRdb running MiXCR on the PCR reads. The data show roughly 400,000 distinct CDR3 sequences, around 46% seen once. The sample here was PBMCs, taken before TCRalphabeta/CD19-depleted stem cell transplant. These receptors were taken from a girl aged 2 to 9 with aplastic anemia, due to receive a stem cell transplant.

This clonotype was seen repeatedly, ten times or more. The chain carries TRBV7-2 and TRBJ2-1; D gene uncertain. Per the germline V gene, CDR1 is SGHTA and CDR2 is FQGNSA. The length of the CDR3 is 14 residues. The V end was cut by 4 bases, the J end by 8 bases, with 15 bases between. CDR3 coding DNA: TGTGCCAGCAGCTCCTTCCCTTGGCTCGATGAGCAGTTCTTC. Protein: CASSSFPWLDEQFF.

This chain uses TRBV11-2 with TRBJ2-5; TRBD2 might be the D (5 bases). CDR1 SGHAT and CDR2 FQNNGV come from the germline V gene. The CDR3 contains 19 residues. Trimming removed 2 bases at V and 3 bases at J, with 25 bases between. The DNA for the CDR3 is TGTGCCAGCAGCTTAAAGGTGGCGCTGAGCGGTTATGAGGAAGAGACCCAGTACTTC. Translated: CASSLKVALSGYEEETQYF.

This chain uses TRBV4-2 with TRBJ2-5; TRBD2 aligns across 12 bases. This CDR3 spans 16 amino acids. Germline trimming cut 5 bases from V and 5 bases from J; bases unmatched to any gene: 9. Germline CDR1 and CDR2: LGHNA and YNFKEQ. CDR3 loop: CASSSQTSGRSETQYF. The CDR3 DNA reads TGTGCCAGCAGCTCCCAGACTAGCGGGAGATCGGAGACCCAGTACTTC.

This chain joins TRBV9 and TRBJ2-1; 12 nucleotides agree with TRBD2. The germline gives CDR1 SGDLS, CDR2 YYNGEE. The V segment lost 1 base and the J segment 9 bases; nucleotides outside the gene matches: 8. The CDR3 sequence is 16 residues long. As DNA, the CDR3 is TGTGCCAGCAGCGTAACTAGCGGGGGGCCGGTTGCTGAGCAGTTCTTC. Encoded protein: CASSVTSGGPVAEQFF.

This clonotype was observed a single time. Here the CDR3 reads CASSLGPGTGAYEQYF. The CDR3 DNA is TGTGCCAGCAGTTTAGGCCCCGGGACAGGGGCCTACGAGCAGTACTTC. The gene calls are TRBV12-3 or TRBV12-4 and TRBJ2-7; 10 bases align to TRBD1. Trimming removed 1 base from V and 2 bases from J; junction bases left unmatched: 5. The CDR3 covers 16 residues.

The chain joins TRBV20-1 to TRBJ2-1; 12 bases line up with TRBD2. CDR3 size: 15 residues. Germline V gene sequence: CDR1 DFQATT, CDR2 SNEGSKA (reference sequence). Trimming at V came to 5 bases and at J to 7 bases, leaving 9 bases not matched to a gene. CDR3 loop: CSAPRLAGVGNEQFF. The DNA of the CDR3 is TGCAGTGCTCCCAGACTAGCGGGAGTTGGGAATGAGCAGTTCTTC.

The chain employs TRBV29-1 and TRBJ2-7; tentatively, D is TRBD1 (6 bases). Trimming left V 0 bases short and J 4 bases short, with 16 bases between. CDR1 and CDR2 from the germline V gene are SQVTM and ANQGSEA. CDR3 length: 15 residues. The CDR3 sequence is CSVEDPDRREYEQYF. DNA of the CDR3: TGCAGCGTTGAAGATCCTGACAGGCGAGAATACGAGCAGTACTTC.

In this sample, this clonotype turned up many times. The rearrangement joins TRBV5-1 to TRBJ2-1; possibly TRBD2 for D (6 bases). Trimming took off 4 bases at V and 5 bases at J, with 13 bases between the two ends. The CDR3 has 14 amino acids. Per the germline V gene, CDR1 is SGHRS and CDR2 is YFSETQ. The CDR3 coding sequence is TGCGCCAGCAGCGCCGAAGGGACTCACAATGAGCAGTTCTTC. Amino acid sequence: CASSAEGTHNEQFF.

This clonotype was counted between two and nine times. The V and J genes are TRBV10-3 and TRBJ2-2, with D hard to call. V was pared by 8 bases and J by 3 bases, with 7 bases between. The CDR3 has 12 residues. Per the germline V gene, CDR1 is ENHRY and CDR2 is SYGVKD. The CDR3, as DNA: TGTGCCATCCTGAATCACACCGGGGAGCTGTTTTTT. Its protein product is CAILNHTGELFF.

This clonotype occurred many times. The chain recombines TRBV2 with TRBJ2-2; D is uncertain. The ends were cut back, 4 bases at V and 7 bases at J, with 10 bases in the middle. This CDR3 spans 13 amino acids. Germline V gives CDR1 SNHLY, CDR2 FYNNEI. The CDR3 DNA follows: TGTGCCAGCAGTGTGGGCGTGGGCGGGGAGCTGTTTTTT. This translates into CASSVGVGGELFF.

This clonotype was picked up many times. The gene calls are TRBV29-1 and TRBJ1-1, with D possibly TRBD1 on 5 matching bases. V was trimmed by 2 bases and J by 1 base, leaving 14 bases between them. The germline CDR1 and CDR2 sequences are SQVTM and ANQGSEA. The CDR3 extends over 15 amino acids. The CDR3 nucleotides are TGCAGCGTTGAATACCCGGGACTTTGGAACACTGAAGCTTTCTTT. Translating it yields CSVEYPGLWNTEAFF.

This chain connects TRBV5-1 to TRBJ2-3, with unresolved D. V lost 3 bases and J lost 3, with 14 bases in between. This CDR3 comprises 15 residues. Germline V gene data show CDR1 as SGHRS and CDR2 as YFSETQ. CDR3 loop: CASSSLTQETDTQYF. The CDR3 DNA is TGCGCCAGCAGCTCCCTAACCCAGGAGACAGATACGCAGTATTTT.

The CDR3, as DNA: TGTGCCACCAGTGCCCCTGGGACGGGGGATGGGGAGACCCAGTACTTC. Amino acid sequence: CATSAPGTGDGETQYF. The rearrangement joins TRBV24-1 to TRBJ2-5; TRBD2 might be the D (6 bases). This CDR3 comprises 16 residues. V was clipped by 5 bases and J by 5 bases, with 20 bases between them. Germline values: CDR1 KGHDR, CDR2 SFDVKD.

This chain connects TRBV5-6 to TRBJ1-3; D is perhaps TRBD1 (6 bases). The CDR3 runs 14 residues. Germline V gene sequence: CDR1 SGHDT, CDR2 YYEEEE. V was pared by 1 base and J by 5 bases, with 10 bases between. The CDR3 nucleotides are TGTGCCAGCAGCTTGCTGGACAGTAGAAACACCATATATTTT. This encodes CASSLLDSRNTIYF.

This clonotype was counted many times. The chain is built from TRBV5-1 and TRBJ2-3; D call uncertain. Germline V lookup: CDR1 SGHRS, CDR2 YFSETQ. V dropped 5 bases and J dropped 0 bases, with 13 bases sitting between them. The CDR3 is 15 amino acids. The CDR3 here is CASSSWQASTDTQYF. In DNA, the CDR3 is TGCGCCAGCAGTTCCTGGCAGGCTAGCACAGATACGCAGTATTTT. Together with reference TRBV5-1 and TRBJ2-3, the CDR3 gives the full variable domain: KAGVTQTPRYLIKTRGQQVTLSCSPISGHRSVSWYQQTPGQGLQFLFEYFSETQRNKGNFPGRFSGRQFSNSRSEMNVSTLELGDSALYLCASSSWQASTDTQYFGPGTRLTVL.

A word on this clonotype: Without the conserved terminal phenylalanine or tryptophan, this CDR3 likely stems from a read error. The rearrangement joins TRBV7-9 to TRBJ2-1; the D gene is possibly TRBD1 (6 bases). Germline V gene data show CDR1 as SEHNR and CDR2 as FQNEAQ (reference sequence). The length of the CDR3 is 12 residues. Trimming left V 5 bases short and J 9 bases short, with 11 bases between. For the CDR3, the DNA is TGTGCCAGCAGCCCGATAGGGGGTGAGCAGTTCTTG. It codes for CASSPIGGEQFL.

The chain couples TRBV27 to TRBJ1-2, with 10 bases aligning to TRBD1. Germline V CDR1 and CDR2: MNHEY, SMNVEV (reference sequence). The CDR3 runs 12 residues. Trimming removed 6 bases from V and 7 bases from J; junction bases left unmatched: 2. CDR3 in amino acids: CASRTGGGGYTF. CDR3 sequence (DNA): TGTGCCAGCAGGACAGGGGGCGGTGGCTACACCTTC.

The chain employs TRBV20-1 and TRBJ2-7; 8 bases align to TRBD2. The length of the CDR3 is 15 residues. The V gene's germline CDR1 is DFQATT and CDR2 SNEGSKA (reference sequence). Unmatched junction bases numbered 8, after V lost 2 bases and J lost 2 bases. In DNA form, the CDR3 reads TGCAGTGCTAGACCCCTAGGGCGGGAGGCCTACGAGCAGTACTTC. It specifies CSARPLGREAYEQYF.

V gene TRBV6-5 combines with J gene TRBJ2-5; 11 nucleotides line up with TRBD2. Germline CDR1 reads MNHEY; CDR2 reads SVGAGI. The CDR3 extends over 16 amino acids. Trimming at V came to 2 bases and at J to 1 base, leaving 3 bases not matched to a gene. The CDR3 coding sequence is TGTGCCAGCAGTTACCCTACTAGCGGGAGCCAAGAGACCCAGTACTTC. Protein product: CASSYPTSGSQETQYF.

This chain uses TRBV11-2 with TRBJ2-2; TRBD2 might be the D (6 bases). Germline-derived CDR1 and CDR2 are SGHAT and FQNNGV. The V end lost 7 bases, the J end lost 5 bases, and 11 bases lay between the germline ends. The CDR3 runs to 13 residues. CDR3: CASTGLATGELFF. CDR3 nucleotides: TGTGCCAGCACCGGGCTAGCGACCGGGGAGCTGTTTTTT.

This clonotype was detected a few times. The chain is built from TRBV12-3 or TRBV12-4 and TRBJ1-3; D uncertain. The CDR3 loop spans 15 amino acids. Trimming left V 2 bases short and J 0 bases short, with 8 bases between. DNA of the CDR3: TGTGCCAGCAGTTTACGGCGTTTCTCTGGAAACACCATATATTTT. It yields the protein CASSLRRFSGNTIYF.

This clonotype has a count of ten or more. The chain joins TRBV29-1 to TRBJ1-1, with a tentative D call TRBD1 (5 bases). The CDR3 runs 13 residues. CDR1 and CDR2 (germline): SQVTM, ANQGSEA. The V gene lost 4 bases and the J gene lost 1 base, with 10 bases spanning the gap. CDR3 coding DNA: TGCAGCGTTGGTGGAGACAGGAACACTGAAGCTTTCTTT. This sequence encodes CSVGGDRNTEAFF.

In this sample, this clonotype turned up a few times. The chain uses TRBV29-1 and TRBJ1-2, with D possibly TRBD1 on 6 matching bases. This CDR3 is built from 12 residues. V lost 4 bases to trimming and J lost 3 bases, with 9 bases between them. Germline values: CDR1 SQVTM, CDR2 ANQGSEA. The CDR3 nucleotides read TGCAGCGTTGGGGAGGGGGACTATGGCTACACCTTC. This gives the protein CSVGEGDYGYTF.